The T cell receptor (beta chain) described here comes from a study of T cell repertoires in cytomegalovirus infection. Overall study context: CMV infection and matching HLA type were both indicated by public TCR beta signatures. Study observations and caveats: Cumulative frequency (of public TCR beta family members) identified carriers of CMV plus the relevant HLA. HLA-C-restricted CMV-specific TCR beta clonotypes were dominant in the ex vivo response.

This clonotype was counted many times. Its specificity is not known. TCRdb independently ran MiXCR on the reads; one entry per CDR3 protein. The data contain about 740,000 distinct CDR3 sequences, roughly 35% of them singletons. CDR3 length equals 15 residues. J lost 2 bases, V lost 5 bases, and 8 bases had no gene match. Germline V lookup: CDR1 SGHTA, CDR2 FQGNSA. The sequenced sample consisted of PBMCs. The gene calls are TRBV7-2 and TRBJ2-7; 8 bases align to TRBD1. This clonotype was sampled from a human donor in good health (CMV status not recorded). Some clones in this sample may be carry-over from other donors' samples. The CDR3: CASSPPGTGPYEQYF. The DNA of the CDR3 is TGTGCCAGCAGCCCCCCCGGGACAGGTCCCTACGAGCAGTACTTC. Full variable domain (missing parts from reference TRBV7-2 and TRBJ2-7): GAGVSQSPSNKVTEKGKDVELRCDPISGHTALYWYRQSLGQGLEFLIYFQGNSAPDKSGLPSDRFSAERTGGSVSTLTIQRTQQEDSAVYLCASSPPGTGPYEQYFGPGTRLTVT.